This T cell receptor beta chain was captured by sequencing in a study of cytomegalovirus exposure and HLA in healthy donors (dated by TCRdb to 2016 to 2017). Study-wide context: According to an earlier analysis of a few hundred of the donors, some 170 million T cells yielded approximately 120 million unique TCR beta sequences and 250 to 350 Gb of sequence data. An early release covering just under 650 HLA-typed donors comprised about 290 gigabases of sequencing data and approximately 80 million unique TCR sequences. The genetic ancestry cluster associated with self-reported Caucasian donors included approximately 85% of the roughly 380 genotyped donors. The aim of the study was to test whether cataloging public T cell receptors could identify signatures of past pathogen exposure. The T cell repertoires of 550 to 850 subjects were profiled by immunosequencing and related to cytomegalovirus serostatus. Along with the approximately 600-subject first cohort, a separate validation cohort of over a hundred different subjects was used. To predict cytomegalovirus infection status, the study combined high-throughput TCR immunosequencing, statistical association of individual TCRs with disease status, and machine learning. In a later analysis, previously published TCR beta repertoires from roughly 710 donors were re-analyzed and high-resolution HLA genotyping was added so that TCR occurrence patterns could be studied. In the later analysis, no new phenotypic data were used to find candidate immune exposures; instead, reliance was placed on TCR beta sequences and their occurrence across donors. In an earlier analysis of several hundred of the donors, high-throughput TCR beta sequencing was used to judge whether each TCR beta V gene segment behaved as functional or pseudogenic. Alongside the repertoire data, information on donor age, sex, ethnicity and CMV serostatus was compiled. A later genetic analysis took genome-wide SNP genotypes for 398 of the 666 donors and used that subset as a discovery cohort. Every discovery cohort repertoire had been produced on one sequencing platform. HLA typing included class I and class II loci at four-digit resolution. Typing coverage varied by locus: roughly 629-640 donors for A, B, C, DRB1 and DQB1; 500 to 550 for DQA1; more than 600 for DPA1; roughly 450 for DPB1. Five DR-DQ haplotypes were treated as single units for association and clustering because of strong linkage in the cohort. On average, roughly 200,000 unique TCR beta nucleotide sequences were sequenced per donor among roughly 430 genotyped donors of the cohort, with 15% to 20% of those sequences being non-productive.

Broader findings and caveats from the paper: Some IMGT-functional V segments, including TRBV6-2 and TRBV6-3, could not be distinguished by the 87-base-pair reads and were therefore excluded. A further reported finding was that TCR beta sequences accurately predicted the HLA-A and HLA-B alleles for most subjects in the first cohort. The classifier was reported to diagnose cytomegalovirus status with high specificity and sensitivity in both the original and validation cohorts. In a later analysis, about 16,000 TCR beta sequences were associated with specific HLA alleles at a false discovery rate of 0.05. According to a later analysis, most CMV-associated TCR beta chains appeared to be HLA-restricted, and the HLA associations seemed to be driven largely by CMV exposure. Linkage disequilibrium might explain the correlated functional status among segregating V segments, but an unknown experimental factor could not be excluded. While some public TCRs were present in many individuals, most TCR sequences turned up only very rarely across donors. Several of the top co-occurrence clusters appeared to be linked to parvovirus B19, influenza, CMV and Epstein-Barr virus, according to a later analysis. In a later analysis, HLA-associated TCR beta chains were found to be more clonally expanded and to have lower generation probabilities than equally common non-associated chains. The study gave a list of roughly 150 TCR beta chains associated with cytomegalovirus. In a later genetic analysis, a missense DCLRE1C variant was associated with V-gene and J-gene trimming of TCR beta chains, and the association was replicated in an independent cohort. For the cohort, immune exposure information was limited to CMV serostatus. Presence/absence analyses assumed roughly uniform sequencing depth across donors, an assumption that may not hold. Because counts were too low, approximately 15 rarely observed V segments, including chromosome 9 orphons, were excluded from the earlier analysis of around 640 of the donors. Broadly in line with IMGT annotations, most TCR beta V segments showed up in productive rearrangements about 90% or about 30% of the time in an earlier analysis of a few hundred of the donors. The authors suggested that the approach could potentially be generalized to other disease states and immunological phenotypes. In this cohort, only TCR beta chains were sequenced, and detectable features were limited by the absence of alpha or paired-chain data. In vitro tests confirmed that three of the cytomegalovirus-associated TCR beta chains recognize cytomegalovirus antigens. The sequencing pipeline was judged likely to have produced a cluster of highly shared sequence variants as a technical artifact. Assigning TCR associations to individual alleles was difficult when HLA alleles, especially DR and DQ, strongly co-occurred. In a later analysis, TCR association rates were found to vary across HLA loci, with the most associated TCRs seen for DRB1 alleles and the fewest for HLA-C alleles. A later genetic analysis reported fewer N-insertions in productive TCRs among donors in an Asian-associated ancestry cluster than the roughly 700-donor mean. HLA typing was unavailable for some donors at each locus, so association tests used only the typed subset.

The cohort was made up of about 670 healthy bone marrow donors. All cohort members were sampled while nominally healthy, although unrecorded immune exposures were likely present. The donor was CMV seronegative and belonged to the group of 352 seronegative cohort members. A peripheral blood sample was collected from each donor, and TCR beta sequencing was performed on peripheral blood mononuclear cells. Genomic DNA was extracted from the blood cell samples with the Qiagen DNeasy Blood Extraction Kit. A note on this clone: The target of this receptor is not known. One base away there is no much larger clone; base qualities are not given.

The cysteine opens and the phenylalanine closes a CDR3 of 20 amino acids. Only the CDR3 DNA stays, 60 bases, in frame from base 1. Receptor amplification or capture employed the immunoSEQ multiplex PCR assay. For the multiplex PCR, a mixture combining 60 forward primers for TCR Vbeta segments and 13 reverse primers for TCR Jbeta segments was used. Amplification of the CDR3 region of rearranged TCR beta genes was performed with a multiplex PCR assay on genomic DNA. The amplified TCR beta libraries were sequenced on the Illumina HiSeq System as 87-base-pair reads. From the authors' description of their analysis: A later analysis tallied about 77 million unique TCR beta chains across the approximately 670 repertoires, and about 12 million of those chains were shared by two or more donors. To remove PCR and sequencing errors, raw reads were error-corrected and collapsed into unique sequences using a nearest-neighbor algorithm that merged closely related sequences. CDR3 sequences were aligned to IMGT reference sequences to assign V, D and J gene segments. For a sequence to be retained, a match of at least six nucleotides was required to both a V gene segment and a J gene segment. Rearrangements were classified as productive when the CDR3 lacked stop codons and remained in frame with V and J, and all other rearrangements were classified as non-productive. CDR3 was defined according to IMGT convention as the region running from the second conserved V-encoded cysteine to the conserved J-encoded phenylalanine. In an earlier analysis of roughly 610 of the donors, sequences lacking an unambiguous match to a single V gene segment were excluded. An earlier analysis of fewer than 650 of the donors classified V segments as functional when productive rearrangements were above 56.7% and as segregating when the standard deviation between donors was above 5%. A statistical classification framework was built to diagnose cytomegalovirus status from the catalog of TCR beta chain sequences. In a later analysis, V and J genes were assigned by comparing TCR nucleotide sequences against IMGT/GENE-DB human TR gene sequences. A later analysis assigned CDR3 sequences and most-parsimonious VDJ recombination scenarios with the TCRdist pipeline. A later analysis defined each TCR beta chain by its CDR3 amino acid sequence plus V-gene family, and excluded reads lacking a unique V-gene family. To address suspected cross-contamination and a sequencing artifact, a later analysis removed 550 to 750 highly shared, low-generation-probability nucleotide sequences. A later analysis calculated a clonal expansion index for each public chain from normalized within-repertoire ranks of inferred template counts. In a later analysis, generation probabilities were computed with a VDJ recombination model fitted to out-of-frame rearrangements, and the resulting probabilities were checked against IGoR. A later analysis scored TCR-TCR, TCR-HLA and TCR-CMV co-occurrence with hypergeometric tests, applying a repertoire-size bias correction to TCR pairs. In a later analysis, false discovery rates were estimated by permuting HLA or CMV assignments 20 times. In a later analysis, co-occurring TCRs were grouped with DBSCAN, and TCRdist sequence similarity was added when clustering was performed within HLA-allele-positive subsets. Co-occurrence clustering excluded repertoires with fewer than 30,000 or more than 120,000 public chains, plus five with anomalous nucleotide sharing. TCRdb retrieved this table from immuneACCESS and kept in-frame rearrangements only. Not all clones are present; in checked studies, unresolved V genes account for under half, and no reason is known for the remainder. For V, J and clone size, that table is used; D and trimming come from the DNA. The sample table shows about 130,000 clones, and about 79% are seen once. The ten largest clones take up roughly 2.5% of the sample.

This TCR derives from a man between 50 and 59 years old in good health and CMV-seronegative. Recombination connected TRBV21-1 to TRBJ2-2; TRBD1 was called by the table and not checked on the DNA. TRBV21-1 is an annotated pseudogene. Sequenced input: PBMCs. The DNA sequence is TGTGCCAGCAGCAATTTCATGAGAAACAGGGGGCGCAAGTATACCGGGGAGCTGTTTTTT. Translated, this is CASSNFMRNRGRKYTGELFF.